This T cell receptor beta chain emerged from a study of OX40 agonist ivuxolimab in advanced cancers. This CDR3 spans 16 amino acids. Germline CDR1 MNHEY, CDR2 SMNVEV (reference sequence). V was trimmed by 2 bases and J by 5 bases, leaving 15 bases between them. Sequenced by immunoSEQ multiplex PCR; TCRdb stores in-frame clones only, minus some. The table records fewer than 70,000 clones, approximately 90% of them present only once. The chain links TRBV27 to TRBJ2-2, with D perhaps assigned TRBD1 or TRBD2 (6 bases each). This TCR was sampled from an adult with an advanced solid tumor such as melanoma, head and neck, liver or kidney cancer. Specimen: CD4+ or CD8+ T cells sorted from blood, collected in a trial of the OX40 agonist ivuxolimab. The DNA of the CDR3 is TGTGCCAGCAGTTTAGACGGGGGCGTCCGGACCGGGGAGCTGTTTTTT. This translates into CASSLDGGVRTGELFF.